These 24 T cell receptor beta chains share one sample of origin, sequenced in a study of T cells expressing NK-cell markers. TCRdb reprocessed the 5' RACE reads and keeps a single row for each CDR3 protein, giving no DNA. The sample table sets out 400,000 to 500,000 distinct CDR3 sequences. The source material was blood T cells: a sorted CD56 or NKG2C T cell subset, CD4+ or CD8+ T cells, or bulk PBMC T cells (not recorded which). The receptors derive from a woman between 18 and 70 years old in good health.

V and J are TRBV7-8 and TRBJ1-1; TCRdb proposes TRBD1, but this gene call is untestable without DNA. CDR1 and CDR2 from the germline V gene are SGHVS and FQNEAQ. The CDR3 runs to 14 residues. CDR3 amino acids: CASSRGTRGEGAFF.

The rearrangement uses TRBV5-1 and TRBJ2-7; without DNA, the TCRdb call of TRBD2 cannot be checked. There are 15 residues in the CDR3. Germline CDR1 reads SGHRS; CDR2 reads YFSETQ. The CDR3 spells CASSPLAGDSYEQYF.

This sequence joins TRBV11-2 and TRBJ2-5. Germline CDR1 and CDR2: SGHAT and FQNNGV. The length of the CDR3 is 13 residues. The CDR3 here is CASSLELGETQYF.

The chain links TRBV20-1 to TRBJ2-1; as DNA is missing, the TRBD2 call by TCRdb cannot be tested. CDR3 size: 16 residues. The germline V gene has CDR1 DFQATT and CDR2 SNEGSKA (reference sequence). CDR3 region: CSARVPPAGVVYEQFF.

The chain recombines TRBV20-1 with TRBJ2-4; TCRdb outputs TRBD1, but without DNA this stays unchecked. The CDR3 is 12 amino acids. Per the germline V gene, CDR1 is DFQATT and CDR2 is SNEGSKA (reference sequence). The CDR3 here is CSALAPSNIQYF.

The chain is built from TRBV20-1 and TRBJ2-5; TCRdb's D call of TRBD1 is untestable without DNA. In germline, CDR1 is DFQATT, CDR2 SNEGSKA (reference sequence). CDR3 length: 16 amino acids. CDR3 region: CSAASAEGGGTETQYF.

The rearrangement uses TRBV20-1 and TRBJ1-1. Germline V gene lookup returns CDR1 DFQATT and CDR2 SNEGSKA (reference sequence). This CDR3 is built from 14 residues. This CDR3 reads CSARGPLVDTEAFF.

The CDR3 sequence: CSVEFGTKYEQYF. The chain recombines TRBV29-1 with TRBJ2-7; TCRdb outputs TRBD1, but without DNA this stays unchecked. The CDR3 spans 13 residues. CDR1 and CDR2 (germline): SQVTM, ANQGSEA.

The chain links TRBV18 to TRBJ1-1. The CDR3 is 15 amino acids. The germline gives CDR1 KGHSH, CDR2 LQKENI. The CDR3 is CASSPLDEGFTEAFF. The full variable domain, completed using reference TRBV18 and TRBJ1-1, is NAGVMQNPRHLVRRRGQEARLRCSPMKGHSHVYWYRQLPEEGLKFMVYLQKENIIDESGMPKERFSAEFPKEGPSILRIQQVVRGDSAAYFCASSPLDEGFTEAFFGQGTRLTVV.

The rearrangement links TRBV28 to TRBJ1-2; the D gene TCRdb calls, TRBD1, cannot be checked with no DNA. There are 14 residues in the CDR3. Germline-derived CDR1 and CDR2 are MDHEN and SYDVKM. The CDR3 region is CASSKSGTPHGYTF.

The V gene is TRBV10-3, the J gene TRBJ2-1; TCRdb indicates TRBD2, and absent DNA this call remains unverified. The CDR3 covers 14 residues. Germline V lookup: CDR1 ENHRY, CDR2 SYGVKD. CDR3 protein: CAISERAGNNEQFF.

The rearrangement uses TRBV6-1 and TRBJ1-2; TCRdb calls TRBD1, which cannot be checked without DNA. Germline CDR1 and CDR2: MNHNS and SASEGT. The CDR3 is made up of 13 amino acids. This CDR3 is CASRPPRSYGYTF.

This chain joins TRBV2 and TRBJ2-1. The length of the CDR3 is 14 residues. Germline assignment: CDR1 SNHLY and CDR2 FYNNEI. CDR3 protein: CASSRSGTYNEQFF.

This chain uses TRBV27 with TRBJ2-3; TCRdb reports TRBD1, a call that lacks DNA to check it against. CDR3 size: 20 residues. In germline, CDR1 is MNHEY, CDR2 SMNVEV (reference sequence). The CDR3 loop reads CASKGLLLTGSPVRTDTQYF.

CDR3: CATSRGEGQGADTQYF. The chain couples TRBV15 to TRBJ2-3; TCRdb names TRBD1, which stays unverified in the absence of DNA. This CDR3 comprises 16 residues. The germline V gene has CDR1 LNHNV and CDR2 YYDKDF (reference sequence).

CDR3 sequence: CASSQEGREAYEQYF. The J gene is TRBJ2-7, the V gene TRBV4-3; TCRdb gives TRBD2 as the D gene, but with no DNA this cannot be confirmed. This CDR3 comprises 15 residues. CDR1 and CDR2 (germline): LGHNA, YSLEER.

CDR3 loop: CAWKGSGGHNEQFF. V is TRBV30 and J is TRBJ2-1; TCRdb calls TRBD1, which cannot be checked without DNA. The CDR3 is 14 residues long. Per germline, CDR1 GTSNPN and CDR2 SVGIG (reference sequence).

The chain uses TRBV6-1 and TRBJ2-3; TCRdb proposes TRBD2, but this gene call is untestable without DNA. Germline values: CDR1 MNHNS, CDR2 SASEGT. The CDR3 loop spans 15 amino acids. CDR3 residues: CASTPGLAGADTQYF.

CDR3 sequence reads: CASSQLAKAASDTQYF. This chain uses TRBV4-3 with TRBJ2-3; the TCRdb D gene call, TRBD2, has no DNA to confirm it. Germline V gene lookup returns CDR1 LGHNA and CDR2 YSLEER. This CDR3 comprises 16 residues.

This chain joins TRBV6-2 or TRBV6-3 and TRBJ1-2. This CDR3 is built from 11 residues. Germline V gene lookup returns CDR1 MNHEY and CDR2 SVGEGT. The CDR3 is CASSSRAGYTF.

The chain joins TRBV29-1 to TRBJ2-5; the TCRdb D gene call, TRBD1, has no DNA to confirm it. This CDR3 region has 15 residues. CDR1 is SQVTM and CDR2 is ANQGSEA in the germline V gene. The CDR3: CSVISSGTSQETQYF.

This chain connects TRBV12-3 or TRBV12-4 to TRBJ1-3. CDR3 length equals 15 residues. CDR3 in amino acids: CASSLGLVEGNTIYF.

This CDR3 is CASIRGRAGDTQYF. The chain uses TRBV28 and TRBJ2-3; absent DNA, TCRdb's TRBD2 call cannot be checked. The CDR3 is 14 residues long. Germline assignment: CDR1 MDHEN and CDR2 SYDVKM.

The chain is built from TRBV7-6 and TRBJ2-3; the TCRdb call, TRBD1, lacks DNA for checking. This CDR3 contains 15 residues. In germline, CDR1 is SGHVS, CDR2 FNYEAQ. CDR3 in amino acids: CASSLHTGLTDTQYF.